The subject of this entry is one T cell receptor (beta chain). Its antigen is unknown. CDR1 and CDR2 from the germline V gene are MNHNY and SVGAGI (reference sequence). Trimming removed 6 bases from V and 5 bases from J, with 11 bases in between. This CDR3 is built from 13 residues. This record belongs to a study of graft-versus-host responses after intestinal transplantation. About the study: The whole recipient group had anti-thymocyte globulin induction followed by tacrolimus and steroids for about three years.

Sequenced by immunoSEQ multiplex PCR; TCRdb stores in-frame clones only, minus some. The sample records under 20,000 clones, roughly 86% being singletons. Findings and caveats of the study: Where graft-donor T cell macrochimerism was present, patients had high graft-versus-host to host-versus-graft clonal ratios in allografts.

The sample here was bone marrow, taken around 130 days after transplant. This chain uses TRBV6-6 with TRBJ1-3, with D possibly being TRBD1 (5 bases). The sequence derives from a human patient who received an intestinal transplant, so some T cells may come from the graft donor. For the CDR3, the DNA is TGTGCCAGCAGGGGGACTGTCCGAAACACCATATATTTT. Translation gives CASRGTVRNTIYF.